The clone carrying this T cell receptor (beta chain) has a count of ten or more. As an off-target read in a library built for alpha chains, this beta chain has a frequency of little significance. The time point was: sample taken at primary tumor resection. Unsorted whole RNA of tumor, nontumor lung or frozen PBMC was sequenced. Each CDR3 protein is one row after TCRdb ran MiXCR on the 5' RACE reads. There are some 7,500 distinct CDR3 sequences in the sample; 7.5% to 10% occur only once, and approximately 45% lies in the top ten. These data are taken from a study of spatial heterogeneity in lung cancer. This CDR3 is 13 amino acids long. V dropped 6 bases and J dropped 4 bases, with 12 bases sitting between them.

The chain couples TRBV12-3 or TRBV12-4 to TRBJ1-2; a weak D match, TRBD1 (5 bases). The input for sequencing was PBMCs, taken at surgery. This receptor was identified in a male donor with early-stage non-small cell lung cancer. CDR3 protein: CASSPGGAYGYTF. CDR3 DNA: TGTGCCAGCAGCCCCGGCGGGGCCTATGGCTACACCTTC.